The clone carrying this TCR beta chain was seen repeatedly, ten times or more. The data originate from a study of T cells after yellow fever vaccination. V lost 4 bases and J lost 8; bases outside the gene matches: 6. CDR3 size: 16 residues. CDR1 and CDR2 (germline): KGHSH, LQKENI. Study conclusions and caveats: After the booster, approximately 96% of CD4 and about nine tenths of CD8 primary-response clones were re-detected. A limited proportion of clonotypes was detected within both the CD4 and CD8 compartments.

Conversion of TCR transcripts into cDNA relied on 5'RACE template switching, which added a universal primer site and UMIs. One entry per CDR3 protein results from TCRdb running MiXCR on the 5' RACE reads. Among tens of thousands of distinct CDR3 sequences listed, roughly a tenth were seen once. This clonotype was obtained from a man younger than 35 who received the YFV17D yellow fever vaccine. The rearrangement joins TRBV18 to TRBJ2-1; 15 positions match TRBD2. The source was PBMCs, either bulk or a sorted T-cell subset (CD4+, CD8+, memory, or dextramer-sorted; not recorded which), collected more than 13 days after the first yellow fever vaccination. CDR3 DNA sequence: TGTGCCAGCTCACGAAGGACTAGCGGGGGGGCTGATGAGCAGTTCTTC. Its translation is CASSRRTSGGADEQFF.